This TCR beta chain was found in a study of blood T cell repertoires in COVID-19. The wider study: Both acute and convalescent COVID-19 samples were obtained from the United States, Italy and Spain.

The CDR3 is 14 amino acids. Per the germline V gene, CDR1 is SGHAT and CDR2 is FQNNGV. Germline trimming cut 5 bases from V and 9 bases from J; bases unmatched to any gene: 9. The authors' processing: Reference gene primer amplification yielded estimated nucleated cell counts. Here immunoSEQ multiplex PCR was the method, and the copy in TCRdb shows in-frame clones only, minus some. Clonal size and the V and J genes are those of that table, whereas D and trimming came from the DNA. The sample has fewer than 350,000 clones, approximately 88% seen once. Sequences were obtained from PBMCs or T cells enriched from blood (not recorded which). The chain recombines TRBV11-2 with TRBJ2-1; TRBD2 matches 8 bases. This receptor was identified in a man aged 60-69 years who had recovered from COVID-19. CDR3 nucleotides: TGTGCCAGCAGCCAGGTAGCGGGATCGTTTGAGCAGTTCTTC. Residues: CASSQVAGSFEQFF.